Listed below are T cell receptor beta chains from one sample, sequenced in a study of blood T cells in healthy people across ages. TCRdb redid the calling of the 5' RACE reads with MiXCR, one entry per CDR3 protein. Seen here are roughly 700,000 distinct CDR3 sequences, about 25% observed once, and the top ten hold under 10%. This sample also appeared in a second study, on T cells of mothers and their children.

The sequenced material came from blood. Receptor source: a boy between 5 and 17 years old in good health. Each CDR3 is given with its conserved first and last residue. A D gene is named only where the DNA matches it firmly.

cdr3_aa: CASGLVRQHTDTQYF; d_call: NA; v_call: TRBV12-5; j_call: TRBJ2-3
cdr3_aa: CASRRRQGVRLGNTEAFF; d_call: TRBD1; v_call: TRBV11-3; j_call: TRBJ1-1
cdr3_aa: CASHRGGNSNQPQHF; d_call: NA; v_call: TRBV27; j_call: TRBJ1-5
cdr3_aa: CASSSGRTSNEKLFF; d_call: NA; v_call: TRBV7-2; j_call: TRBJ1-4
cdr3_aa: CASSPLEDYSYEQYF; d_call: NA; v_call: TRBV27; j_call: TRBJ2-7
cdr3_aa: CASSPTRLDAGTQYF; d_call: NA; v_call: TRBV6-6; j_call: TRBJ2-3
cdr3_aa: CASVSSVGETQYF; d_call: NA; v_call: TRBV4-1; j_call: TRBJ2-5
cdr3_aa: CASSPTPLTLVSYEQYF; d_call: NA; v_call: TRBV5-1; j_call: NA
cdr3_aa: CASSSITLGPPLHYGYTF; d_call: NA; v_call: TRBV7-2; j_call: TRBJ1-2
cdr3_aa: CAISDVREQYF; d_call: NA; v_call: TRBV10-3; j_call: TRBJ2-7
cdr3_aa: CASSQIAQNYGYTF; d_call: NA; v_call: TRBV4-3; j_call: TRBJ1-2
cdr3_aa: CSARAEQGGNEQFF; d_call: NA; v_call: TRBV20-1; j_call: NA
cdr3_aa: CASSLEGEGYTF; d_call: NA; v_call: TRBV5-1; j_call: TRBJ1-2
cdr3_aa: CASSLAIAGGTYNEQFF; d_call: TRBD2; v_call: TRBV11-2; j_call: TRBJ2-1
cdr3_aa: CASSQVRAFNEKLFF; d_call: NA; v_call: TRBV4-3; j_call: TRBJ1-4
cdr3_aa: CAISESSGIQPQHF; d_call: NA; v_call: TRBV10-3; j_call: TRBJ1-5
cdr3_aa: CASSRRDVDTGELFF; d_call: NA; v_call: TRBV14; j_call: TRBJ2-2
cdr3_aa: CASSFRWGTDTQYF; d_call: NA; v_call: TRBV5-1; j_call: TRBJ2-3
cdr3_aa: CAISPRGRDLGGEQFF; d_call: NA; v_call: TRBV10-3; j_call: TRBJ2-1
cdr3_aa: CSVVAGGEKLFF; d_call: NA; v_call: TRBV29-1; j_call: TRBJ1-4
cdr3_aa: CASSLNGGMETQYF; d_call: NA; v_call: TRBV5-1; j_call: TRBJ2-5
cdr3_aa: CASSRDAGTGNEKLFF; d_call: TRBD1; v_call: TRBV4-3; j_call: TRBJ1-4
cdr3_aa: CASSYRDLVEQYF; d_call: NA; v_call: TRBV11-2; j_call: TRBJ2-7
cdr3_aa: CAISEFSNYNEQFF; d_call: NA; v_call: TRBV10-3; j_call: TRBJ2-1
cdr3_aa: CASSQGTSGSNEQFF; d_call: TRBD2; v_call: TRBV4-1; j_call: TRBJ2-1
cdr3_aa: CASSLSLPAGTRRETQYF; d_call: NA; v_call: TRBV5-6; j_call: TRBJ2-5
cdr3_aa: CATLLGIDTEAFF; d_call: NA; v_call: TRBV10-3; j_call: TRBJ1-1
cdr3_aa: CASSLTGQDQETQYF; d_call: NA; v_call: TRBV7-2; j_call: TRBJ2-5
cdr3_aa: CASSPVRPTNEKLFF; d_call: NA; v_call: TRBV5-1; j_call: TRBJ1-4
cdr3_aa: CASSESRLAGFVDTQYF; d_call: TRBD2; v_call: TRBV6-1; j_call: TRBJ2-3